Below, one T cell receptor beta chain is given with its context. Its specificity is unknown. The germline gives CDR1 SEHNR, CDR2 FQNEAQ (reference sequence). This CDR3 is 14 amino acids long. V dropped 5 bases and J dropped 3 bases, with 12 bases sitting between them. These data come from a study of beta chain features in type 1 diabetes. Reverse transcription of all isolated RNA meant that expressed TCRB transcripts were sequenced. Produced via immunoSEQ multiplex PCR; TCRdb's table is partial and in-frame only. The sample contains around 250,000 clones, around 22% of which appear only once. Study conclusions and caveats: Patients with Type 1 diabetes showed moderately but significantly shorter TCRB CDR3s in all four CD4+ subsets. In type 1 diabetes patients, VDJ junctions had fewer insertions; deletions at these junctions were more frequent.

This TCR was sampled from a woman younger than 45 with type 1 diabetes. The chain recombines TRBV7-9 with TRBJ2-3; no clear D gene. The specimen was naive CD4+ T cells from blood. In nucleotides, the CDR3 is TGTGCCAGCAGCAAGCTCCGGCGGACAGATACGCAGTATTTT. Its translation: CASSKLRRTDTQYF.